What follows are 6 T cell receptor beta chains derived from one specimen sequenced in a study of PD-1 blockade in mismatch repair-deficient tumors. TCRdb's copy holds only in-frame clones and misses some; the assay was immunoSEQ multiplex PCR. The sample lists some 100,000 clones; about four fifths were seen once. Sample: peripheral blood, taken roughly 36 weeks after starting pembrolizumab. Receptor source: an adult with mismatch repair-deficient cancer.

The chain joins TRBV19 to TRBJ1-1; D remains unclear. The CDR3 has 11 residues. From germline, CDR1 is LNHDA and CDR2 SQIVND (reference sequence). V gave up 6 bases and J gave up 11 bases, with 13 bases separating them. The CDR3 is CASSELSGAFF. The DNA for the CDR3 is TGTGCCAGTAGCGAACTTAGTGGGGCTTTCTTT.

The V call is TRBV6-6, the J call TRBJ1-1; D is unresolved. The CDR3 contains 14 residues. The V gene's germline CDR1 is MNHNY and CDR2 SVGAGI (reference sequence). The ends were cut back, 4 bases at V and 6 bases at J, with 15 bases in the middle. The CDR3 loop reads CASSSPRVHPEAFF. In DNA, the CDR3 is TGTGCCAGCAGTTCCCCCCGGGTCCACCCTGAAGCTTTCTTT.

CDR3: CASSLTSGMGEQFF. In DNA form, the CDR3 reads TGCGCCAGCAGCTTGACTAGCGGGATGGGTGAGCAGTTCTTC. V and J are TRBV5-1 and TRBJ2-1, with 10 bases identical to TRBD2. The junction had 4 bases not matched to a gene; V was cut back by 1 base and J by 9 bases. The length of the CDR3 is 14 residues. Germline CDR1 SGHRS, CDR2 YFSETQ.

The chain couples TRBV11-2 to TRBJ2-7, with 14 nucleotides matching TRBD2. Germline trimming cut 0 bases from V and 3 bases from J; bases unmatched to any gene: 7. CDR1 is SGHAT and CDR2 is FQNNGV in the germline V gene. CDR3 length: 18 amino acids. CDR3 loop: CASSLDWTSGRINYEQYF. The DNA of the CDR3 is TGTGCCAGCAGCTTAGATTGGACTAGCGGGAGGATTAACTACGAGCAGTACTTC.

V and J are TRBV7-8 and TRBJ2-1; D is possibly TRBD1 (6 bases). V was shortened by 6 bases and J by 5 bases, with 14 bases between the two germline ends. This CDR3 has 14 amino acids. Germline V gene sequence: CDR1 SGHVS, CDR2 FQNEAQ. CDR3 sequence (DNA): TGTGCCAGCAGAGAGGCAGGGGACAACAATGAGCAGTTCTTC. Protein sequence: CASREAGDNNEQFF.

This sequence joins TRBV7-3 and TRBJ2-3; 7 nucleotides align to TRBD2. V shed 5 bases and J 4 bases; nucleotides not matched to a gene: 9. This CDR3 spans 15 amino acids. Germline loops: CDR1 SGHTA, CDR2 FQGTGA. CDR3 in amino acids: CASSPRGGGPDTQYF. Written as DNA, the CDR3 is TGTGCCAGCAGCCCCCGTGGGGGAGGGCCAGATACGCAGTATTTT.